This T cell receptor (beta chain) was captured by sequencing in a study of blood T cell repertoires in COVID-19. The CDR3 spans 18 residues. The V and J ends lost 5 bases and 1 base, in that order; junction bases with no gene match: 13. Per germline, CDR1 MNHEY and CDR2 SVGEGT. Only in-frame clones appear in the TCRdb table, and some are missing; sequencing was by immunoSEQ multiplex PCR. The sample shows around 140,000 clones, about nine tenths of them seen only once. This clone was seen once. The TCR sequence derives from a woman aged 40 to 50 who had been exposed to COVID-19. V usage is TRBV6-2 or TRBV6-3 and J usage is TRBJ2-4; 8 bases line up with TRBD1. What was sequenced was PBMCs or T cells enriched from blood (not recorded which). CDR3 sequence reads: CASSKWTGPSGAKNIQYF. CDR3 bases: TGTGCCAGCAGTAAATGGACAGGGCCCAGCGGGGCCAAAAACATTCAGTACTTC.